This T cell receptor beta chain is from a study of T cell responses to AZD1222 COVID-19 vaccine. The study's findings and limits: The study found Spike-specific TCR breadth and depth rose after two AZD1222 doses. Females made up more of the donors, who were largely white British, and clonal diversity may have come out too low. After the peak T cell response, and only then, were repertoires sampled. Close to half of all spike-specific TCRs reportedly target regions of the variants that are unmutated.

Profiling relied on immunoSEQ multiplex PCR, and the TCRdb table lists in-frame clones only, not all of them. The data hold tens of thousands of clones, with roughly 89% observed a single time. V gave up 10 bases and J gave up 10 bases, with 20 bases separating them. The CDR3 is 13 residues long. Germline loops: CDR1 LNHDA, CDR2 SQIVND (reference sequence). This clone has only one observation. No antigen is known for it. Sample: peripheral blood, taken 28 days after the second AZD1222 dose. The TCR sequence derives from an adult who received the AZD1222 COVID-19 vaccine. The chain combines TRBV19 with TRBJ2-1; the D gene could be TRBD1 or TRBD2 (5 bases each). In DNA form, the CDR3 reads TGTGCCACCACGAGGGGTTTGTCGGGGGAGCAGTTCTTC. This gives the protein CATTRGLSGEQFF. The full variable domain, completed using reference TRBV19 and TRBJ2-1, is DGGITQSPKYLFRKEGQNVTLSCEQNLNHDAMYWYRQDPGQGLRLIYYSQIVNDFQKGDIAEGYSVSREKKESFPLTVTSAQKNPTAFYLCATTRGLSGEQFFGPGTRLTVL.